The sequence of this T cell receptor beta chain was determined in a study of early T cells in non-severe SARS-CoV-2 infection. As part of library construction, unique molecular identifiers were attached to individual cDNA molecules. TCRdb reprocessed the 5' RACE reads with MiXCR, giving one entry per CDR3 protein. This sample carries approximately 120,000 distinct CDR3 sequences, under 15% of them seen once, and the ten largest clones take around a fifth. V shed 7 bases, J shed 5 bases, and the junction held 7 bases outside the gene matches. The CDR3 sequence is 13 residues long. CDR1 and CDR2 from the germline V gene are SQVTM and ANQGSEA.

The receptor was isolated from an adult who was a healthcare worker with PCR-confirmed SARS-CoV-2 infection or an uninfected control (not recorded which). The chain uses TRBV29-1 and TRBJ1-4; 7 nucleotides align to TRBD1. The sequenced sample was whole blood. In nucleotides, the CDR3 is TGCAGCGCCAACAGGGGATCCAATGAAAAACTGTTTTTT. Protein: CSANRGSNEKLFF.